This T cell receptor (beta chain) is drawn from a study of T cells in narcolepsy. Study details: Patients with NT1 or NT2 and healthy control donors were enrolled. The study's findings and limits: HCRT-specific and TRIB2-specific autoreactive clonotypes appeared among same-patient CSF and blood CD4+ clonotypes. Autoreactive clonotypes reportedly recurred in blood of same and different patients, not controls. In some patient and control memory CD4+ samples, autoreactive clones were absent.

Germline V gene sequence: CDR1 PRHDT, CDR2 FYEKMQ (reference sequence). This CDR3 comprises 13 residues. TCRdb's copy holds only in-frame clones and misses some; the assay was immunoSEQ multiplex PCR. The sample holds tens of thousands of clones, around 85% seen once. Points on this clone: Its antigen is still unknown.

The sequence came from a human donor with narcolepsy. The genes are TRBV13 and TRBJ2-5; the D gene is possibly TRBD2 (6 bases). The last part of the DNA fits TRBJ2-7 better; the J call may be wrong. Sequenced input: CD45RA- memory CD4+ T cells from PBMCs. CDR3 amino acids: CASSFAGLYEQYF. In nucleotides, the CDR3 is TGTGCCAGCAGCTTTGCGGGGCTCTACGAGCAGTACTTC.